Below are 26 T cell receptor beta chains sequenced from a single sample in a study of T-cell memory formation after mild COVID-19. TCRdb reprocessed the 5' RACE reads via MiXCR and lists one record per CDR3 protein. The sample contains 120,000 to 150,000 distinct CDR3 sequences, about 6.1% of which appear only once. The specimen sequenced was PBMCs or a T cell subset sorted from them (not recorded which). These receptors originate from an adult woman who had mild COVID-19 (a few samples of this study predate the infection). Cell type and time point are not known.

The J gene is TRBJ2-1, the V gene TRBV7-2, with TRBD2 matching 13 bases. V trimming: 4 bases; J trimming: 0 bases; junction bases outside the gene matches: 12. The CDR3 sequence is 20 residues long. The V gene's germline CDR1 is SGHTA and CDR2 FQGNSA. The CDR3 loop is CASSSPWGTSGDSSYNEQFF. Here the CDR3 DNA reads TGTGCCAGCAGCTCCCCATGGGGGACTAGCGGGGATAGCTCCTACAATGAGCAGTTCTTC.

In this sample, this clonotype turned up many times. The chain employs TRBV20-1 and TRBJ2-5; 14 bases are a match to TRBD2. After removal of 3 bases from V and 5 bases from J, the junction contained 5 bases not matched to a gene. The CDR3 loop spans 15 amino acids. In germline, CDR1 is DFQATT, CDR2 SNEGSKA (reference sequence). CDR3 sequence (DNA): TGCAGTGCTAGCAGGACTAGCGGGAGGCAGGAGACCCAGTACTTC. Residues: CSASRTSGRQETQYF.

There are many counts of this clonotype. The rearrangement uses TRBV7-2 and TRBJ2-7, with D hard to call. The CDR3 totals 12 residues. The V and J ends lost 6 bases and 6 bases respectively, with 12 bases between them. The germline V gene has CDR1 SGHTA and CDR2 FQGNSA. The CDR3 loop is CASSLLTSEQYF. The CDR3 coding sequence is TGTGCCAGCAGTCTCCTTACCAGCGAGCAGTACTTC.

This clonotype was found many times. The V and J genes are TRBV10-2 and TRBJ1-1, with 7 bases that match TRBD1. The CDR3 loop spans 14 amino acids. Losses at the gene ends were 5 bases for V and 9 bases for J; bases not matched to a gene: 12. Germline V gives CDR1 WSHSY, CDR2 SAAADI. CDR3 sequence: CASSPVGTEQQAFF. For the CDR3, the DNA is TGCGCCAGCAGTCCAGTAGGGACAGAGCAACAAGCTTTCTTT.

The chain uses TRBV6-5 and TRBJ1-3; no clear D. Trimming removed 3 bases at V and 1 base at J, with 7 bases between. The germline V gene has CDR1 MNHEY and CDR2 SVGAGI. This CDR3 spans 14 amino acids. The CDR3 DNA is TGTGCCAGCAGTTATCTGGGTTCTGGAAACACCATATATTTT. As protein: CASSYLGSGNTIYF.

This clonotype occurred many times. This chain uses TRBV5-6 with TRBJ2-1; D is undetermined. The V end was cut by 0 bases, the J end by 2 bases, with 9 bases between. Germline CDR1 reads SGHDT; CDR2 reads YYEEEE. The CDR3 totals 15 residues. The CDR3 nucleotides read TGTGCCAGCAGCTTGGCCGGCAGAGCCTACAATGAGCAGTTCTTC. This codes for CASSLAGRAYNEQFF.

This clonotype was observed many times. V gene TRBV7-9 combines with J gene TRBJ2-4, with unresolved D. The CDR3 loop spans 12 amino acids. Looked up from germline, CDR1 is SEHNR and CDR2 is FQNEAQ (reference sequence). V lost 10 bases and J 7 bases, leaving 14 bases between the germline ends. DNA of the CDR3: TGTGCCATCCTCCATCCCCCGAACATTCAGTACTTC. The encoded protein is CAILHPPNIQYF.

In this sample, this clonotype turned up many times. The rearrangement joins TRBV29-1 to TRBJ2-7; TRBD1 aligns across 7 bases. The V gene end was trimmed by 3 bases and the J gene end by 5 bases; junction bases not matched to a gene: 4. The CDR3 spans 12 residues. Germline loops: CDR1 SQVTM, CDR2 ANQGSEA. CDR3 amino acids: CSVEGQGDEQYF. The CDR3 bases are TGCAGCGTTGAGGGCCAGGGGGACGAGCAGTACTTC.

This clonotype was detected ten times or more. This chain joins TRBV5-1 and TRBJ1-2, with D perhaps TRBD1 (5 bases). Germline V CDR1 and CDR2: SGHRS, YFSETQ. V lost 0 bases and J lost 8, with 11 bases in between. CDR3 size: 13 residues. The CDR3 protein is CASSLVQRDGYTF. In nucleotides, the CDR3 is TGCGCCAGCAGCTTGGTACAGAGGGACGGCTACACCTTC.

This clonotype was seen only a few times. This rearrangement joins TRBV5-1 to TRBJ2-4; D uncertain. With 4 bases removed from V and 1 base from J, the gap between germline ends came to 9 bases. The CDR3 totals 14 residues. Germline V gives CDR1 SGHRS, CDR2 YFSETQ. Here the CDR3 reads CASSPDLAKNIQYF. CDR3 nucleotides: TGCGCCAGCAGCCCAGACCTGGCCAAAAACATTCAGTACTTC.

This clonotype has more than one count but fewer than ten. This sequence joins TRBV6-6 and TRBJ2-2; D call uncertain. Trimming removed 5 bases from V and 7 bases from J, with 20 bases in between. The V gene's germline CDR1 is MNHNY and CDR2 SVGAGI (reference sequence). This CDR3 region has 16 residues. The CDR3 DNA follows: TGTGCCAGCAGTGACCTCTATGTTCGACTTCACGGGGAGCTGTTTTTT. Its translation is CASSDLYVRLHGELFF.

In this sample, this clonotype turned up many times. This chain uses TRBV20-1 with TRBJ1-5; TRBD1 is a possible D gene (6 bases). CDR3 length: 16 residues. Germline CDR1 DFQATT, CDR2 SNEGSKA (reference sequence). Trimming removed 3 bases from V and 0 bases from J, with 15 bases in between. CDR3 sequence: CSAREGGSFSNQPQHF. DNA of the CDR3: TGCAGTGCTAGGGAGGGGGGGTCCTTTAGCAATCAGCCCCAGCATTTT.

The chain is built from TRBV11-2 and TRBJ2-1, with D maybe TRBD2 (5 bases). Germline V gene data show CDR1 as SGHAT and CDR2 as FQNNGV. This CDR3 has 12 amino acids. V dropped 3 bases and J dropped 6 bases, with 6 bases sitting between them. The CDR3 nucleotides are TGTGCCAGCAGCTTCCGGGGCAATGAGCAGTTCTTC. Its translation: CASSFRGNEQFF.

This clonotype was found many times. The V gene is TRBV24-1, the J gene TRBJ2-5, with D maybe TRBD1 (7 bases). Germline values: CDR1 KGHDR, CDR2 SFDVKD. The CDR3 totals 15 residues. Trimming removed 5 bases at V and 1 base at J, with 13 bases between. This chain's CDR3 is CATSAAGQSQETQYF. CDR3 nucleotides: TGTGCCACCAGTGCCGCGGGACAGAGCCAAGAGACCCAGTACTTC.

This clonotype was seen more than once but under ten times. The V and J genes are TRBV4-2 and TRBJ1-5; D uncertain. V lost 0 bases and J lost 8, with 8 bases in between. Germline loops: CDR1 LGHNA, CDR2 YNFKEQ. The CDR3 has 13 residues. CDR3 sequence reads: CASSQDLWKPQHF. The DNA of the CDR3 is TGTGCCAGCAGCCAAGACCTTTGGAAGCCCCAGCATTTT.

This clonotype was found a few times. The rearrangement uses TRBV18 and TRBJ2-5; D is undetermined. V was trimmed by 1 base and J by 1 base, leaving 7 bases between them. The length of the CDR3 is 14 residues. CDR1 and CDR2 (germline): KGHSH, LQKENI. The CDR3 nucleotides read TGTGCCAGCTCACCACAAAGTTCCCAAGAGACCCAGTACTTC. This gives the protein CASSPQSSQETQYF.

There are a few counts of this clonotype. The J gene is TRBJ1-5, the V gene TRBV16; TRBD1 is a possible D gene (6 bases). This CDR3 is 15 amino acids long. Germline V gene lookup returns CDR1 KGHSY and CDR2 FQNENV. The germline V and J ends were trimmed by 8 bases and 4 bases, with 18 bases remaining between them. CDR3 residues: CASLKGRTVNQPQHF. CDR3 nucleotides: TGTGCCAGCCTAAAGGGGCGGACAGTAAATCAGCCCCAGCATTTT.

About this clonotype itself: It may be a read error: a sequence one base away is much more abundant. The rearrangement joins TRBV7-9 to TRBJ2-7; D tentatively fits TRBD1 or TRBD2 (5 bases each). The V gene's germline CDR1 is SEHNR and CDR2 FQNEAQ (reference sequence). V was clipped by 1 base and J by 2 bases, with 18 bases between them. The CDR3 sequence is 17 residues long. The CDR3 is CASSLGGTSGYPYEQYF. The DNA for the CDR3 is TGTGCCAGCAGCTTAGGGGGCACGAGCGGATACCCCTACGAGCAGTACTTC.

The V gene is TRBV18, the J gene TRBJ2-5; D is perhaps TRBD1 or TRBD2 (5 bases each). The V end was cut by 4 bases, the J end by 4 bases, with 10 bases between. This CDR3 spans 13 amino acids. The germline gives CDR1 KGHSH, CDR2 LQKENI. This CDR3 is CASSRAGTETQYF. For the CDR3, the DNA is TGTGCCAGCTCACGAGCAGGGACAGAGACCCAGTACTTC.

The sample holds a few counts of this clonotype. The rearrangement uses TRBV18 and TRBJ1-2, with D tentatively TRBD1 (6 bases). The CDR3 runs to 16 residues. CDR1 is KGHSH and CDR2 is LQKENI in the germline V gene. Trimming removed 3 bases at V and 6 bases at J, with 20 bases between. DNA for the CDR3: TGTGCCAGCTCACCGTTGGGGGCAGGGACGGAGAATGGCTACACCTTC. Protein sequence: CASSPLGAGTENGYTF. Using reference TRBV18 and TRBJ1-2 for the parts outside the CDR3, the full variable domain is NAGVMQNPRHLVRRRGQEARLRCSPMKGHSHVYWYRQLPEEGLKFMVYLQKENIIDESGMPKERFSAEFPKEGPSILRIQQVVRGDSAAYFCASSPLGAGTENGYTFGSGTRLTVV.

The J gene is TRBJ1-1, the V gene TRBV7-3; D not resolved. V lost 4 bases, J lost 2 bases, and 8 bases lay in between. The CDR3 length is 13 residues. In germline, CDR1 is SGHTA, CDR2 FQGTGA. CDR3 in DNA: TGTGCCAGCAGCTCCCTGTTTAACACTGAAGCTTTCTTT. It is translated as CASSSLFNTEAFF.

This clonotype showed up many times. CDR3 region: CASSLGTSGSREQFF. The CDR3 nucleotides read TGTGCCAGCAGCCTAGGGACTAGCGGGAGTCGTGAGCAGTTCTTC. The gene calls are TRBV4-2 and TRBJ2-1; 14 positions agree with TRBD2. Trimming at V came to 4 bases and at J to 9 bases, leaving 5 bases not matched to a gene. This CDR3 is 15 amino acids long. The germline V gene has CDR1 LGHNA and CDR2 YNFKEQ.

The sample holds a few counts of this clonotype. J is TRBJ1-4 and V is TRBV18; D gene uncertain. Per germline, CDR1 KGHSH and CDR2 LQKENI. Trimming pared 0 bases from V and 1 base from J, leaving 6 bases between. The CDR3 spans 15 residues. CDR3 in DNA: TGTGCCAGCTCACCACCGGAGGGAACTAATGAAAAACTGTTTTTT. Its translation: CASSPPEGTNEKLFF.

About this clonotype: Compared with germline, one end of the junction differs, possibly owing to a read error. The rearrangement uses TRBV7-8 and TRBJ2-1, with 8 positions matching TRBD1. CDR3 size: 14 residues. Germline-derived CDR1 and CDR2 are SGHVS and FQNEAQ. Here the CDR3 reads CASRQGDAYNEQLF. The DNA for the CDR3 is TGTGCCAGCAGACAGGGGGATGCCTACAATGAGCAGTTATTC.

A remark on this clonotype: The junction departs from germline at one end; a sequencing error may be responsible. The V and J genes are TRBV30 and TRBJ1-5; D possibly corresponds to TRBD1 (5 bases). In germline, CDR1 is GTSNPN, CDR2 SVGIG (reference sequence). This CDR3 has 13 amino acids. CDR3 loop: CAWSGGSTQPQHF. The DNA of the CDR3 is TGTGCCTGGAGTGGGGGGAGCACTCAGCCCCAGCATTTT.

This clonotype was picked up a small number of times. This rearrangement joins TRBV15 to TRBJ2-6; possible D gene TRBD2, 6 bases. Germline lookup yields CDR1 LNHNV and CDR2 YYDKDF (reference sequence). Deletions cut 4 bases from V and 2 bases from J, with 18 bases between. This CDR3 is built from 18 residues. CDR3 in amino acids: CATSTKTRVAAGANVLTF. DNA of the CDR3: TGTGCCACCAGCACTAAGACCAGGGTAGCGGCTGGGGCCAACGTCCTGACTTTC. Variable domain in full (rest from reference TRBV15 and TRBJ2-6): DAMVIQNPRYQVTQFGKPVTLSCSQTLNHNVMYWYQQKSSQAPKLLFHYYDKDFNNEADTPDNFQSRRPNTSFCFLDIRSPGLGDTAMYLCATSTKTRVAAGANVLTFGAGSRLTVL.